This is a list of T cell receptor beta chains from one sample in a study of blood T cell repertoires in COVID-19. Produced via immunoSEQ multiplex PCR; TCRdb's table is partial and in-frame only. The sample lists 310,000 or so clones, about 89% occurring once. Sequences were obtained from peripheral blood. These receptors were collected from a woman aged 30 to 39 with COVID-19, enrolled during active disease. The CDR3 runs from the conserved cysteine through the conserved F or W. A D gene is named only where the DNA matches it firmly. Only some rows state a clone size, as once, few, many or a class for expanded clones.

d_gene,j_gene,v_gene,abundance,CDR3nt,CDR3aa
TRBD1,TRBJ1-2,TRBV28,-,TGTGCTTCCTGCCCAGGGGGTTATGGCTACACCTTC,CASCPGGYGYTF
TRBD1,TRBJ2-1,TRBV27,-,TGTGCCAGCAGTCCTCGACAGGGTAAAGGCAATGAGCAGTTCTTC,CASSPRQGKGNEQFF
TRBD2,TRBJ2-7,TRBV25-1,-,TGTGCCACCTCCCCTAGCGGGAGATCGGGCGAGCAGTACTTC,CATSPSGRSGEQYF
-,TRBJ2-7,TRBV4-2,-,TGTGCCAGCAGCCAAGAGCTCGATTTCCCCTTGCGGAACTTC,CASSQELDFPLRNF
TRBD1,TRBJ1-1,TRBV27,-,TGTGCCAGCAGACCACCAGGGGGCTTAACTTTCTTT,CASRPPGGLTFF
TRBD2,TRBJ2-1,TRBV19,-,TGTGCCAGTAGTCGAACCGGGACTAGCGGGAGCAATGAGCAGTTCTTC,CASSRTGTSGSNEQFF
-,TRBJ1-1,TRBV3-1/TRBV3-2,-,TGTGCCAGCAGCCACCCAGCCCAGGGAAACACTGAAGCTTTCTTT,CASSHPAQGNTEAFF
-,TRBJ1-6,TRBV19,-,TGTGCCAGTAGTGTCGAGGGATATTCACCCCTCCACTTT,CASSVEGYSPLHF
-,TRBJ2-3,TRBV29-1,-,TGCAGCGTTCGGGAGTCGGGCACAGATACGCAGTATTTT,CSVRESGTDTQYF
TRBD1,TRBJ2-7,TRBV6-5,-,TGTGCCAGCAGTTACAGGACAGGGCAGCGATACGAGCAGTACTTC,CASSYRTGQRYEQYF
TRBD1,TRBJ1-2,TRBV5-5,-,TGTGCCAGCAGCTTGGGGTCGGACAGGGGGCACGGCTACACCTTC,CASSLGSDRGHGYTF
TRBD2,TRBJ2-3,TRBV14,-,TGTGCCAGCAGCCGCCGAAGGGGTAGCGGGAGTGGTGATACGCAGTATTTT,CASSRRRGSGSGDTQYF
-,TRBJ1-3,TRBV19,-,TGTGCCAGTAGTCTTGCCGGGACACACTACTCTGGAAACACCATATATTTT,CASSLAGTHYSGNTIYF
-,TRBJ2-7,TRBV27,few,TGTGCCAGCAGCCCTAGTGGCTCCACGCCGGGAGAGCAGTACTTC,CASSPSGSTPGEQYF
-,TRBJ1-1,TRBV14,-,TGTGCCAGCAGCCGACTTACTCAGGGGCTCTCTCCGGACACTGAAGCTTTCTTT,CASSRLTQGLSPDTEAFF
-,TRBJ2-5,TRBV7-7,-,TGTGCCAGCAGCTCGCGGCTCAATCCGGGAGAGACCCAGTACTTC,CASSSRLNPGETQYF
TRBD2,TRBJ2-2,TRBV5-1,-,TGCGCCAGCAGCTTCACCTGGTGGGAGCGGGGTCGTAGCACCGGGGAGCTGTTTTTT,CASSFTWWERGRSTGELFF
TRBD1,TRBJ2-5,TRBV11-2,-,TGTGCCTGTCCTCGGGACAGGGTAAGTTTGGGGCAAGAGACCCAGTACTTC,CACPRDRVSLGQETQYF
TRBD2,TRBJ2-1,TRBV2,-,TGTGCCAGCAGTGAGTTTTGGACTAGCGGATACAATGAGCAGTTCTTC,CASSEFWTSGYNEQFF
-,TRBJ2-1,TRBV21-1,-,TGTGCCAGCAGCAGCGGGGCCCATCCGACCTACAATGAGCAGTTCTTC,CASSSGAHPTYNEQFF
TRBD2,TRBJ2-5,TRBV10-3,-,TGTGCCATCAGTGACCGAGCGTTACTAGCGGGAGAGGCCGAGACCCAGTACTTC,CAISDRALLAGEAETQYF
-,TRBJ2-1,TRBV27,-,TGTGCCAGCAGTGCCCCCTGGACTAAGCGGGCCCTCCACAATGAGCAGTTCTTC,CASSAPWTKRALHNEQFF
-,TRBJ2-1,TRBV28,-,TGTGCCAGCACCCCTGGCGGAGCGTACTCCTACAATGAGCAGTTCTTC,CASTPGGAYSYNEQFF
TRBD2,TRBJ2-5,TRBV13,-,TGTGCCAGCAGCGCTGGGACTAGCGGGATCGAGACCCAGTACTTC,CASSAGTSGIETQYF
-,TRBJ1-1,TRBV30,few,TGTGCCTGGAGTGTAGGCCGGGGGAGCACTGAAGCTTTCTTT,CAWSVGRGSTEAFF
-,TRBJ2-1,TRBV3-1/TRBV3-2,-,TGTGCCAGCAGCCCGGGGAGCTATGAGCAGTTCTTC,CASSPGSYEQFF
-,TRBJ1-1,TRBV4-1,-,TGCGCCAGCAGCCAAGATGGGGGGTTGAACACTGAAGCTTTCTTT,CASSQDGGLNTEAFF
TRBD1,TRBJ2-1,TRBV11-2,-,TGTGCCAGCAGCTCAAGACAGGGGGTTTACAATGAGCAGTTCTTC,CASSSRQGVYNEQFF
-,TRBJ1-5,TRBV2,-,TGTGCCAGCAGTGTAAAGGGGTTTAGCAATCAGCCCCAGCATTTT,CASSVKGFSNQPQHF
-,TRBJ2-7,TRBV21-1,-,TGTGCCAGCAGCGGGCGGGCCGAGCGGGAGGGCCCCTACGAGCAGTACTTC,CASSGRAEREGPYEQYF
-,TRBJ1-2,TRBV29-1,-,TGCAGCGGTTACACCTCCTATGGCTACACCTTC,CSGYTSYGYTF
TRBD1,TRBJ1-5,TRBV4-1,-,TGCGCCAGCAGCCAACTAGGGGACAGGAATCAGCCCCAGCATTTT,CASSQLGDRNQPQHF
TRBD1,TRBJ2-3,TRBV2,few,TGTGCCAGCAGCGACGGACAGGGGGCTAACACAGATACGCAGTATTTT,CASSDGQGANTDTQYF
-,TRBJ1-1,TRBV27,-,TGTGCCAGCAGTTTATGGACAAACACTGAAGCTTTCTTT,CASSLWTNTEAFF
-,TRBJ2-3,TRBV30,-,TGTGCCGTTAGGACGGACAGTGCACGGACAGATACGCAGTATTTT,CAVRTDSARTDTQYF